This T cell receptor (beta chain) was sequenced during a study of identical twins. The V gene end was trimmed by 0 bases and the J gene end by 6 bases; junction bases not matched to a gene: 21. The CDR3 loop spans 19 amino acids. Germline V gene sequence: CDR1 DFQATT, CDR2 SNEGSKA (reference sequence). TCRdb analysed the 5' RACE reads with MiXCR anew, one entry per CDR3 protein. Here the sample spans fewer than 900,000 distinct CDR3 sequences, around 21% being singletons. This sample also belongs to another study, concerning T cells expressing NK-cell markers.

The sample consisted of PBMCs. The chain employs TRBV20-1 and TRBJ2-3; 7 nucleotides agree with TRBD2. This sequence originates from a young woman in good health. The CDR3 protein is CSARDRRPSGTHRWDTQYF. CDR3 nucleotides: TGCAGTGCTAGAGATAGGCGACCTAGCGGTACCCATAGGTGGGATACGCAGTATTTT.